The rows below give T cell receptor beta chains drawn from one sample of a study of cytomegalovirus exposure and HLA in healthy donors. This table comes from immunoSEQ multiplex PCR, and its TCRdb copy is limited to in-frame clones, with some not included. The table shows a few hundred thousand clones, with about four fifths occurring only once. Sequencing input: PBMCs. These receptor sequences come from a man aged 30 to 39 in good health and CMV-seronegative. Both conserved end residues are part of each CDR3. The order of the fields is J gene, V gene, CDR3 length, clone size, D gene, CDR3 DNA, CDR3 protein. The D gene is left open where the match is weak. Clone size appears in some rows only: once, few, many, or a class for an expanded clone.

j_call: TRBJ2-5; v_call: TRBV5-1; cdr3_length: 14; clone_size: -; d_call: TRBD2; cdr3_nt: TGCGCCAGCAGCATCGGGGGGGCCGGAGAGACCCAGTACTTC; cdr3_aa: CASSIGGAGETQYF
j_call: TRBJ2-5; v_call: TRBV5-1; cdr3_length: 15; clone_size: -; d_call: -; cdr3_nt: TGCGCCAGCAGCTTGGACGGACAAAACCAAGAGACCCAGTACTTC; cdr3_aa: CASSLDGQNQETQYF
j_call: TRBJ2-7; v_call: TRBV6-1; cdr3_length: 14; clone_size: -; d_call: TRBD1; cdr3_nt: TGTGCCAGCAGTGACTGGCAGGGGGCCTACGAGCAGTACTTC; cdr3_aa: CASSDWQGAYEQYF
j_call: TRBJ1-1; v_call: TRBV19; cdr3_length: 15; clone_size: once; d_call: -; cdr3_nt: TGTGCCAGTAGTCCACCGGGACTGGGTACCGCGGGGGCTTTCTTT; cdr3_aa: CASSPPGLGTAGAFF
j_call: TRBJ2-7; v_call: TRBV6-1; cdr3_length: 13; clone_size: few; d_call: -; cdr3_nt: TGTGCCAGCAGTGAGGGGCCAAGGCAGGGTATGTACTTC; cdr3_aa: CASSEGPRQGMYF
j_call: TRBJ1-5; v_call: TRBV6-1; cdr3_length: 15; clone_size: -; d_call: TRBD1; cdr3_nt: TGTGCCAGCAGGGAAACGACAGGGGCCAATCAGCCCCAGCATTTT; cdr3_aa: CASRETTGANQPQHF
j_call: TRBJ1-3; v_call: TRBV11-2; cdr3_length: 17; clone_size: few; d_call: TRBD1; cdr3_nt: TGTGCCAGCAGCCCCCAACAACAGGGGGCATCTGGAAACACCATATATTTT; cdr3_aa: CASSPQQQGASGNTIYF
j_call: TRBJ2-7; v_call: TRBV19; cdr3_length: 16; clone_size: -; d_call: TRBD2; cdr3_nt: TGTGCCAGTAGCACCGGGACTAGCGGGAGAGCCTACGAGCAGTACTTC; cdr3_aa: CASSTGTSGRAYEQYF
j_call: TRBJ2-3; v_call: TRBV7-3; cdr3_length: 17; clone_size: -; d_call: TRBD2; cdr3_nt: TGTGCCAGCAGCCCCGGTTCTAGCGGGGGGGCAGGCGATACGCAGTATTTT; cdr3_aa: CASSPGSSGGAGDTQYF
j_call: TRBJ2-7; v_call: TRBV18; cdr3_length: 11; clone_size: -; d_call: -; cdr3_nt: TGTGCCAGCTCACCAGGTAGAGAGCAGTACTTC; cdr3_aa: CASSPGREQYF